This T cell receptor beta chain was documented in a study of CD8 T cells in Susac syndrome. Reverse transcription used about 0.45 to 1 ug RNA and random hexamers. TCRdb re-analysed the immunoSEQ multiplex PCR reads in MiXCR, keeping a single row per CDR3 protein. Of about 120,000 distinct CDR3 sequences listed, around 94% are singletons. In regard to this clonotype: What it binds is unknown.

Study-level points and caveats: Expansion of Susac CD8+ clones peaked in TEMRA cells and in active patients. Susac-specific public clones found in total CD8+ repertoires numbered about 17, and those in CD8+ TEMRA repertoires numbered about 5.

Trimming shortened V by 5 bases and J by 0 bases, and 15 bases separated the two germline ends. The V gene's germline CDR1 is SEHNR and CDR2 FQNEAQ (reference sequence). There are 16 residues in the CDR3. This clonotype was sampled from a human donor with Susac syndrome. The chain uses TRBV7-9 and TRBJ2-3; D may be TRBD2 (6 bases). What was sequenced was CD8+ T cells from PBMCs. CDR3 amino acids: CASSPWGRSSTDTQYF. CDR3 nucleotides: TGTGCCAGCAGCCCCTGGGGGAGGTCTAGCACAGATACGCAGTATTTT.